This T cell receptor beta chain was captured in a study of T-cell reconstitution after alpha-beta-depleted transplantation in children. The CDR3 loop spans 12 amino acids. The ends were cut back, 1 base at V and 6 bases at J, with 3 bases in the middle. Germline CDR1 SGHAT, CDR2 FQNNGV. This clonotype was recorded many times. Preparation of the TCRbeta library involved a method that used unique molecular identifiers. TCRdb re-called the PCR reads through MiXCR, storing one row per CDR3 protein. In the table there are approximately 400,000 distinct CDR3 sequences, roughly a tenth of which are singletons.

The sequence was obtained from a human donor who donated a stem cell graft to a child with acute myeloid leukemia. This chain links TRBV11-2 with TRBJ2-2, with unresolved D. The source material was PBMCs from the stem cell graft donor, sampled from the stem cell graft. CDR3 amino acids: CASSLAAGELFF. CDR3 DNA sequence: TGTGCCAGCAGCTTAGCGGCCGGGGAGCTGTTTTTT. Full variable domain (rest looked up from reference TRBV11-2 and TRBJ2-2): EAGVAQSPRYKIIEKRQSVAFWCNPISGHATLYWYQQILGQGPKLLIQFQNNGVVDDSQLPKDRFSAERLKGVDSTLKIQPAKLEDSAVYLCASSLAAGELFFGEGSRLTVL.